This T cell receptor (beta chain) stems from a study of regulatory dendritic cells for organ transplantation (dated by TCRdb to 2015 to 2018). Turning to the overall study: TCRbeta repertoires were sequenced from sorted naive and memory CD4+ and CD8+ T cells before and after allostimulation with regulatory or mature dendritic cells.

Comments on this clone: No antigen is known for it. The record has no base qualities; no much larger clone is one base away.

Multiplexed two-step PCR with Vbeta-specific forward primers and Jbeta-specific reverse primers was used to amplify TCRbeta CDR3 regions. The TCRbeta libraries were sequenced on an Illumina instrument via the immunoSEQ service. Under the source paper's analysis protocol: V, D and J genes were assigned using IMGT annotation, and counts were corrected for multiplex PCR bias using synthetic CDR3 analogues. The immunoSEQ Analyzer calculated repertoire clonality as one minus the normalized Shannon entropy. Clonal expansion was defined using Fisher's exact test with Benjamini-Hochberg false discovery rate control and a two-tailed threshold of P<0.01. TCRdb carries this immuneACCESS record with in-frame sequences only. Its versions omit some clonotypes, under half of them owing to an unresolved V gene in the studies checked, with the rest unexplained. V and J calls and clone size are those listed in that table; D and trimming were worked out from the DNA. For this sample there are about 34,000 clones; roughly 89% appear just once. The ten top clones hold 0.05% to 0.07% of the sample.

On the study overall, not on this receptor specifically: Expansion of memory CD8+ clones was induced by allostimulation in both subjects, but more limited expansion appeared to be induced by regulatory dendritic cells than by mature dendritic cells. Of the resting subsets, the one holding the most alloreactive TCR clonotypes was memory CD8+ T cells. Highly diverse repertoires were observed in naive CD4+ and CD8+ T cells, whereas lower diversity was observed in memory cells, and the most oligoclonal repertoires were found in memory CD8+ cells. Only a couple of subjects were sequenced, and considerable between-individual heterogeneity in the alloreactive memory CD8+ T cell pool was noted by the authors.

The germline V gene (reference sequence) yields LNHDA for CDR1 and SQIVND for CDR2. Between the V and J ends, shortened by 7 bases and 3 bases respectively, the junction contains 15 bases. From the cysteine up to the phenylalanine, the CDR3 has a length of 14 residues. Solely the CDR3 DNA is kept, with 42 bases framed from the first base. FACS was used to sort naive T cells as CD45RA+ cells and memory T cells as CD45RO+ CD4+ or CD8+ cells. T cells for TCR sequencing came from a couple of healthy control subjects. For the mixed lymphocyte reactions, sorted T cell subsets left unstimulated acted as baseline controls. Genomic DNA was extracted with the Qiagen DNeasy Blood & Tissue Kit.

This sequence was found in a human donor in good health. The chain couples TRBV19 to TRBJ1-2, with no reliable assignment of the D segment. Sample: naive CD4+ T cells from blood. Interpreted using the paper, the cell subset or site label stands for: CD45RA+ naive T cells. The sequence in DNA is TGTGCCAGTATGATAATAAGGCCCGACTATGGCTACACCTTC. Translated, this is CASMIIRPDYGYTF.